The 22 T cell receptor beta chains in this list originate from one sample, sequenced in a study of blood T cell repertoires in COVID-19. TCRdb's table, derived via immunoSEQ multiplex PCR, lists solely in-frame clones and lacks some. Altogether about 350,000 clones are present, approximately 89% being singletons, with the ten largest covering roughly 3.9%. The specimen was peripheral blood. The source of these receptors is a woman in her sixties or seventies with COVID-19, enrolled during active disease.

The genes are TRBV7-2 and TRBJ2-7; a possible D gene is TRBD1 (6 bases). The CDR3 spans 14 residues. Per germline, CDR1 SGHTA and CDR2 FQGNSA. Between the trimmed V and J ends, which lost 2 bases and 2 bases, there was a span of 10 bases. The CDR3 region is CASSLKQGPYEQYF. CDR3 in DNA: TGTGCCAGCAGCTTAAAACAGGGACCCTACGAGCAGTACTTC.

This chain uses TRBV6-6 with TRBJ2-1; tentative D call: TRBD1 (6 bases). Germline V CDR1 and CDR2: MNHNY, SVGAGI (reference sequence). This CDR3 spans 14 amino acids. The V and J ends lost 7 bases and 2 bases respectively, with 12 bases between them. The CDR3 here is CASNRDSTYNEQFF. CDR3 nucleotide sequence: TGTGCCAGCAACAGGGATTCCACCTACAATGAGCAGTTCTTC.

This rearrangement joins TRBV9 to TRBJ2-1; 10 bases map to TRBD2. CDR3 length equals 16 residues. Germline V CDR1 and CDR2: SGDLS, YYNGEE. V trimming: 4 bases; J trimming: 9 bases; junction bases outside the gene matches: 13. This CDR3 reads CASSRIGASGGVEQFF. DNA of the CDR3: TGTGCCAGCAGCCGTATCGGGGCTAGCGGGGGTGTTGAGCAGTTCTTC.

The V gene is TRBV24-1, the J gene TRBJ2-3; 7 positions agree with TRBD1. The CDR3 is 15 residues long. Trimming at V came to 4 bases and at J to 2 bases, leaving 5 bases not matched to a gene. The germline V gene encodes CDR1 KGHDR and CDR2 SFDVKD. CDR3 amino acids: CATSEGGFLTDTQYF. The DNA of the CDR3 is TGTGCCACCAGTGAAGGGGGCTTTCTCACAGATACGCAGTATTTT.

This clone has a single count. The gene calls are TRBV15 and TRBJ2-1, with D tentatively TRBD2 (6 bases). Germline assignment: CDR1 LNHNV and CDR2 YYDKDF (reference sequence). The V end lost 0 bases, the J end lost 4 bases, and 19 bases lay between the germline ends. CDR3 length: 18 residues. CDR3 protein: CATSRDRLWEVDYNEQFF. The DNA of the CDR3 is TGTGCCACCAGCAGAGATCGCCTTTGGGAGGTTGATTACAATGAGCAGTTCTTC.

Comment on this clone: Different DNA sequences within this sample yield the same CDR3. The V gene is TRBV11-2, the J gene TRBJ1-2, with D perhaps TRBD1 (5 bases). The CDR3 totals 14 residues. Per the germline V gene, CDR1 is SGHAT and CDR2 is FQNNGV. Trimming took off 5 bases at V and 4 bases at J, with 14 bases between the two ends. This chain's CDR3 is CASSPGTGGYGYTF. CDR3 nucleotides: TGTGCCAGCAGCCCCGGGACGGGAGGCTATGGCTACACCTTC.

The rearrangement uses TRBV7-6 and TRBJ1-5, with unresolved D. The CDR3 runs 17 residues. CDR1 and CDR2 (germline): SGHVS, FNYEAQ. Between the trimmed V and J ends, which lost 0 bases and 2 bases, there was a span of 14 bases. CDR3: CASSLAVQAVGNQPQHF. The CDR3 bases are TGTGCCAGCAGCTTAGCCGTCCAAGCTGTCGGCAATCAGCCCCAGCATTTT.

V gene TRBV7-2 combines with J gene TRBJ2-3; 10 bases map to TRBD1. The CDR3 length is 16 residues. J was trimmed by 3 bases and V by 2 bases; bases with no gene match: 5. Germline CDR1 and CDR2: SGHTA and FQGNSA. The DNA of the CDR3 is TGTGCCAGCAGCTTATTGGGGACAGGGGTGACAGATACGCAGTATTTT. Translated, it gives CASSLLGTGVTDTQYF.

This clone appeared once. This chain connects TRBV27 to TRBJ1-1; no reliable D call. Trimming pared 5 bases from V and 3 bases from J, leaving 16 bases between. CDR3 length: 15 amino acids. Germline V CDR1 and CDR2: MNHEY, SMNVEV (reference sequence). The CDR3 spells CASSPLPGSDTEAFF. The DNA of the CDR3 is TGTGCCAGCAGTCCACTCCCGGGAAGCGACACTGAAGCTTTCTTT.

V usage is TRBV19 and J usage is TRBJ1-5, with D perhaps TRBD1 (6 bases). V was trimmed by 1 base and J by 7 bases, leaving 14 bases between them. The CDR3 is made up of 15 amino acids. Per germline, CDR1 LNHDA and CDR2 SQIVND (reference sequence). CDR3 region: CASSIVGYGGQPQHF. The CDR3 nucleotides are TGTGCCAGTAGTATAGTAGGGTATGGGGGCCAGCCCCAGCATTTT.

The J gene is TRBJ1-3, the V gene TRBV15, with D possibly being TRBD1 (6 bases). V shed 7 bases and J shed 1 base, with 23 bases lying between them. Germline-derived CDR1 and CDR2 are LNHNV and YYDKDF (reference sequence). The CDR3 runs to 18 residues. The DNA of the CDR3 is TGTGCCACCAACCCCAAAGCGGGAAATACAGGGTCTGGAAACACCATATATTTT. It is translated as CATNPKAGNTGSGNTIYF.

The chain is built from TRBV7-3 and TRBJ1-2; D call uncertain. V was pared by 2 bases and J by 8 bases, with 18 bases between. Germline CDR1 reads SGHTA; CDR2 reads FQGTGA. The CDR3 is 15 residues long. The CDR3: CASSLGAASEGGYTF. The CDR3, as DNA: TGTGCCAGCAGCTTAGGAGCAGCTTCAGAAGGAGGCTACACCTTC.

This clone was recorded only once. This chain joins TRBV6-5 and TRBJ1-2; D remains ambiguous. The V gene lost 2 bases and the J gene lost 4 bases, with 11 bases spanning the gap. Germline V lookup: CDR1 MNHEY, CDR2 SVGAGI. The CDR3 runs 14 residues. The chain's CDR3 is CASSYELRGYGYTF. The CDR3 coding sequence is TGTGCCAGCAGTTACGAGCTGAGAGGCTATGGCTACACCTTC.

The CDR3 DNA is TGTGCCAGAAGCTTGGACAGGGGCTCTGGAAACACCATATATTTT. Translated: CARSLDRGSGNTIYF. The chain couples TRBV5-3 to TRBJ1-3; 7 bases agree with TRBD1. TRBV5-3 is marked as an open reading frame, function uncertain. The CDR3 runs 15 residues. The ends lost 0 bases at V and 0 bases at J; junction bases unmatched: 0.

The chain links TRBV6-5 to TRBJ2-1; D possibly corresponds to TRBD2 (6 bases). Looked up from germline, CDR1 is MNHEY and CDR2 is SVGAGI. The CDR3 is 13 residues long. V was shortened by 6 bases and J by 6 bases, with 12 bases between the two germline ends. This CDR3 is CASRQTSLNEQFF. The CDR3 DNA reads as TGTGCCAGCAGACAAACTAGCCTCAATGAGCAGTTCTTC.

This chain uses TRBV27 with TRBJ2-7; D gene ambiguous. Germline V lookup: CDR1 MNHEY, CDR2 SMNVEV (reference sequence). This CDR3 spans 13 amino acids. The V end was cut by 3 bases, the J end by 3 bases, with 9 bases between. The CDR3 here is CASSFQIFYEQYF. The CDR3 DNA sequence: TGTGCCAGCAGTTTCCAGATATTCTACGAGCAGTACTTC.

This clone was recorded once. The rearrangement uses TRBV20-1 and TRBJ1-2; the D gene is possibly TRBD1 (6 bases). The CDR3 is 11 amino acids. Germline V gives CDR1 DFQATT, CDR2 SNEGSKA (reference sequence). Trimming stripped 5 bases from V and 6 bases from J, with 10 bases between. CDR3 bases: TGCAGTGCTCGGTACAGGGATGGCTACACCTTC. The encoded protein is CSARYRDGYTF.

The chain links TRBV12-3 or TRBV12-4 to TRBJ2-1; a weak D match, TRBD2 (6 bases). V gave up 6 bases and J gave up 8 bases, with 14 bases separating them. This CDR3 spans 13 amino acids. CDR3 sequence reads: CASSTGEADEQFF. Here the CDR3 DNA reads TGTGCCAGCAGCACGGGGGAGGCAGATGAGCAGTTCTTC.

The chain links TRBV2 to TRBJ1-5, with D possibly TRBD1 on 6 matching bases. From germline, CDR1 is SNHLY and CDR2 FYNNEI. V dropped 5 bases and J dropped 0 bases, with 11 bases sitting between them. CDR3 size: 15 residues. The CDR3 DNA is TGTGCCAGCAGTTCTCAGGGGAATAGCAATCAGCCCCAGCATTTT. Protein product: CASSSQGNSNQPQHF.

V gene TRBV30 combines with J gene TRBJ1-4; 10 nucleotides agree with TRBD1. Germline CDR1 GTSNPN, CDR2 SVGIG (reference sequence). The CDR3 runs 14 residues. The V gene end was trimmed by 2 bases and the J gene end by 7 bases; junction bases not matched to a gene: 4. CDR3 sequence reads: CAWSRDRGLEKLFF. The CDR3 DNA follows: TGTGCCTGGAGTCGAGACAGGGGGCTTGAAAAACTGTTTTTT.

About this clone: This sample also contains other DNA sequences that code for the same CDR3. This rearrangement joins TRBV19 to TRBJ1-1; weak D call: TRBD1 (6 bases). V shed 5 bases and J shed 1 base, with 14 bases lying between them. This CDR3 comprises 15 residues. CDR1 LNHDA and CDR2 SQIVND come from the germline V gene (reference sequence). CDR3 region: CASSLRTTGNTEAFF. CDR3 nucleotides: TGTGCCAGTAGTCTCCGTACGACAGGGAACACTGAAGCTTTCTTT.

The chain employs TRBV4-2 and TRBJ1-2; D is possibly TRBD1 (6 bases). V was clipped by 5 bases and J by 8 bases, with 15 bases between them. The CDR3 covers 13 residues. Looked up from germline, CDR1 is LGHNA and CDR2 is YNFKEQ. The CDR3 spells CASSSGLGTGYTF. In nucleotides, the CDR3 is TGTGCCAGCAGCTCGGGACTAGGGACAGGCTACACCTTC.